Included here is one T cell receptor (beta chain) sequence, with context. Its target is unknown. Investigators isolated RNA and reverse transcribed it into cDNA to act as the sequencing template. The assay was immunoSEQ multiplex PCR, and TCRdb's table has in-frame clones only and misses some. The sample holds under 300,000 clones; about 62% are singletons and the top ten take 0.75% to 0.95%. As for treatment: oral pan-JAK inhibitor, 5-10 mg twice daily. The sample comes from a study of CD8+ T cells in alopecia areata. Study-wide background: It was oral tofacitinib, at 5 to 10 mg twice daily, that treated patients received.

Broader study findings: Many of the expanded lesional clones endured in scalp and blood while on tofacitinib. Scalp clonality and expanded CD8+ clones among the top 100 showed significant decreases with tofacitinib.

The germline V gene encodes CDR1 SGHTA and CDR2 FQGTGA. This CDR3 is built from 16 residues. The V and J ends lost 3 bases and 1 base respectively, with 14 bases between them. The gene calls are TRBV7-3 and TRBJ2-3; possibly TRBD1 or TRBD2 for D (5 bases each). The sequence derives from a human donor with alopecia areata. Sequencing used CD4+ T cells sorted from blood, obtained at approximately week 52, from a patient treated with tofacitinib. CDR3 region: CASSLGFGAGTDTQYF. CDR3 bases: TGTGCCAGCAGCTTGGGGTTCGGGGCGGGCACAGATACGCAGTATTTT.